The clone carrying this T cell receptor (beta chain) appeared once. The antigen is not known. Trimming took off 2 bases at V and 13 bases at J, with 12 bases between the two ends. This CDR3 region has 12 residues. Germline V gene data show CDR1 as SGHTA and CDR2 as FQGNSA. The entry originates in a study of blood T cells in healthy people across ages. Study-wide results and limits: Diversity estimated from one million T cells was considered an underestimate. It was found that TCR beta diversity correlated strongly with the percentage of naive T cells.

Primed by a sample-barcoded 5' primer and a J-beta primer mix, a second PCR proceeded for about 6 to 12 cycles. MiXCR, run by TCRdb on the 5' RACE reads, gives a single entry per CDR3 protein. The sample records approximately 850,000 distinct CDR3 sequences, over 45% being singletons. The chain carries TRBV7-2 and TRBJ2-4; unclear D gene. Input material: blood. The source is a man aged 25 to 40 in good health. Here the CDR3 DNA reads TGTGCCAGCAGCTTAAACTCTTTGGAGCAGTACTTC. Translating gives CASSLNSLEQYF.